This record covers a single T cell receptor beta chain. Its target is not known. The protocol was immunoSEQ multiplex PCR, while the TCRdb copy is restricted to in-frame clones and leaves out a portion. The sample lists roughly 200,000 clones, about 90% seen once, with 6% to 8.5% in the top ten. This entry belongs to a study of T cell responses to AZD1222 COVID-19 vaccine. Study overall: Some second doses came at about 4 weeks and others at about 12 weeks; these were pooled. Points from the study as a whole: Among the donors, most were white British and more were female, and clonal diversity was possibly underestimated. As reported, nearly half of all spike-specific TCRs target variant regions that are unmutated. It was only after the peak T cell response that any repertoires were sampled.

V gave up 6 bases and J gave up 2 bases, with 7 bases separating them. Germline lookup yields CDR1 SNHLY and CDR2 FYNNEI. The CDR3 length is 12 residues. The rearrangement links TRBV2 to TRBJ1-1, with unresolved D. This specimen was peripheral blood, taken on day 0 of AZD1222 vaccination. The receptor comes from an adult in good health. Here the CDR3 reads CASRAPNTEAFF. The CDR3 region has the DNA TGTGCCAGCAGAGCACCTAACACTGAAGCTTTCTTT.